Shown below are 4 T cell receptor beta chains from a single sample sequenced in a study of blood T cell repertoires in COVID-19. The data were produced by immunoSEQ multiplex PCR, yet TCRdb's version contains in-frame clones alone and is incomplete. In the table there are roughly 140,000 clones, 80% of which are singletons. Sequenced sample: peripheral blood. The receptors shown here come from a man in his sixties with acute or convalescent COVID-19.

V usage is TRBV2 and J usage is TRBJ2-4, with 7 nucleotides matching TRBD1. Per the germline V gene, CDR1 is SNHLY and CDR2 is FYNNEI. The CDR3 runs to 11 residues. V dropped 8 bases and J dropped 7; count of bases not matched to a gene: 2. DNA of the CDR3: TGTGCCAGCGGACAGGAGAACATTCAGTACTTC. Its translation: CASGQENIQYF.

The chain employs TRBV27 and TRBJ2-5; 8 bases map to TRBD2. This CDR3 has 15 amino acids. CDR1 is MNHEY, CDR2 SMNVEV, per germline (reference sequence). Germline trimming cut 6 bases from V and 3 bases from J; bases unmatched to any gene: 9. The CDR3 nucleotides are TGTGCCAGCAGGCGAGCGGGGGTGGGGGAAGAGACCCAGTACTTC. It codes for CASRRAGVGEETQYF.

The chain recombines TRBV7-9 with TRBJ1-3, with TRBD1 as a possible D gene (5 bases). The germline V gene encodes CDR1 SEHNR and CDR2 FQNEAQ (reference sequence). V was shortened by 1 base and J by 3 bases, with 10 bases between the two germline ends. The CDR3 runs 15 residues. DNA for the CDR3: TGTGCCAGCAGCTTAGGAAGACAGAATGGAAACACCATATATTTT. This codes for CASSLGRQNGNTIYF.

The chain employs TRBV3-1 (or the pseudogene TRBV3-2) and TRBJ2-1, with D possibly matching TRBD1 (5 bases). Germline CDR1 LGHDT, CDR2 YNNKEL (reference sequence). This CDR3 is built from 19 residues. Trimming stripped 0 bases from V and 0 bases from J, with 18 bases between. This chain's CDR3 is CASSQDSGIMDISYNEQFF. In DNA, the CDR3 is TGTGCCAGCAGCCAAGATTCTGGTATCATGGACATCTCCTACAATGAGCAGTTCTTC.